The present entry profiles one T cell receptor beta chain with its context. This specimen comes from a study of brain T cells in children with intractable seizures. The time point was: blood from clinic visit 5 months post-surgery; TSC patient then seizure free. Trimming took 3 bases from V and 3 from J, leaving 18 bases between them. The CDR3 has 16 amino acids. Profiled with immunoSEQ multiplex PCR; TCRdb holds only in-frame clones, not every one. The data contain about 340,000 clones, 85% to 95% of them seen just once; the ten biggest clones take up roughly 5.7%. The source material was peripheral blood, sampled 4 to 5 months after surgery. The receptor was isolated from a boy under two years old with tuberous sclerosis and intractable seizures. The chain links TRBV23-1 to TRBJ2-7; D remains ambiguous. TRBV23-1 is an ORF, and what it does is uncertain. The CDR3 loop reads CASSHPGQPTFYEQYF. The CDR3 region has the DNA TGCGCCAGCAGTCACCCCGGGCAGCCGACCTTCTACGAGCAGTACTTC.